The 25 T cell receptor beta chains given below trace back to one sample, sequenced in a study of T cell responses to AZD1222 COVID-19 vaccine. Assay: immunoSEQ multiplex PCR; the TCRdb copy retains only in-frame clones and omits some. The sample consists of tens of thousands of clones, less than 85% of them appearing once. The input for sequencing was peripheral blood, taken 28 days after the second AZD1222 dose. These receptors originate from an adult who received the AZD1222 COVID-19 vaccine.

The chain links TRBV6-5 to TRBJ2-2; maybe TRBD2 (5 bases). Trimming cost V 10 bases and J 6 bases, with 18 bases left between them. The CDR3 length is 14 residues. Looked up from germline, CDR1 is MNHEY and CDR2 is SVGAGI. CDR3 nucleotides: TGTGCCACCCTTGAACGGGGTCCGGCCGGGGAGCTGTTTTTT. Translating gives CATLERGPAGELFF.

The chain joins TRBV19 to TRBJ2-1, with 9 nucleotides matching TRBD1. The CDR3 runs to 18 residues. Germline V CDR1 and CDR2: LNHDA, SQIVND (reference sequence). Trimming removed 10 bases from V and 0 bases from J; junction bases left unmatched: 16. The CDR3 region has the DNA TGTGCCACTCACGGAGGGACAGGGTCACAGATCTCCTACAATGAGCAGTTCTTC. This encodes CATHGGTGSQISYNEQFF.

V usage is TRBV9 and J usage is TRBJ1-2; D is unclear. The CDR3 sequence is 13 residues long. Trimming left V 2 bases short and J 7 bases short, with 12 bases between. The germline CDR1 and CDR2 sequences are SGDLS and YYNGEE. The CDR3 protein is CASSVTSLGGYTF. As DNA, the CDR3 is TGTGCCAGCAGCGTTACAAGCCTAGGTGGCTACACCTTC.

V gene TRBV7-9 combines with J gene TRBJ1-6; no clear D. Germline V lookup: CDR1 SEHNR, CDR2 FQNEAQ (reference sequence). Trimming shortened V by 8 bases and J by 8 bases, and 16 bases separated the two germline ends. This CDR3 region has 14 residues. CDR3 nucleotides: TGTGCCAGCGGGGAGACCCGTCGGGATTCACCCCTCCACTTT. Protein sequence: CASGETRRDSPLHF.

A word on this clone: An end of the junction does not agree with germline; a read error may underlie this. The chain links TRBV7-7 to TRBJ2-3, with TRBD2 matching over 13 bases. Germline CDR1 reads SSHAT; CDR2 reads FNYEAQ (reference sequence). The CDR3 covers 16 residues. CDR3 sequence: CASSPTSGGPWDTQYF. The CDR3 DNA follows: TGTGCTAGCAGCCCGACTAGCGGGGGGCCATGGGATACGCAGTATTTT.

The V and J genes are TRBV11-2 and TRBJ2-3; 7 bases map to TRBD2. CDR3 length: 18 residues. The V and J ends lost 4 bases and 6 bases, in that order; junction bases with no gene match: 19. Germline lookup yields CDR1 SGHAT and CDR2 FQNNGV. CDR3 nucleotide sequence: TGTGCCAGCAGCTCGGTGGGATCTAAGGGCGGGAGTTCGGATACGCAGTATTTT. Protein: CASSSVGSKGGSSDTQYF.

The CDR3 protein is CASSELGGRGYGYTF. The CDR3 DNA sequence: TGTGCCAGCAGTGAATTGGGGGGGCGCGGCTATGGCTACACCTTC. The chain combines TRBV2 with TRBJ1-2; TRBD1 is a possible D gene (6 bases). V was shortened by 2 bases and J by 4 bases, with 14 bases between the two germline ends. The CDR3 is made up of 15 amino acids. The V gene's germline CDR1 is SNHLY and CDR2 FYNNEI.

The chain joins TRBV5-5 to TRBJ2-3; D is possibly TRBD1 (8 bases). The CDR3 is made up of 14 amino acids. Germline V gives CDR1 SGHKS, CDR2 YYEKEE (reference sequence). The V end was cut by 4 bases, the J end by 6 bases, with 15 bases between. The chain's CDR3 is CASSRGQGGDTQYF. CDR3 DNA: TGTGCCAGCAGCCGTGGACAGGGAGGGGATACGCAGTATTTT.

For the CDR3, the DNA is TGCGCCAGCAAAAACCTCCAGGGCACTGAAGCTTTCTTT. This codes for CASKNLQGTEAFF. The V call is TRBV5-1, the J call TRBJ1-1, with a weak D call TRBD1 (5 bases). V was shortened by 6 bases and J by 4 bases, with 13 bases between the two germline ends. Germline assignment: CDR1 SGHRS and CDR2 YFSETQ. This CDR3 is 13 amino acids long.

The rearrangement uses TRBV21-1 and TRBJ1-5. TRBV21-1 is recorded as a pseudogene. There are 17 residues in the CDR3. CDR3 nucleotides: TGTGCCAGCAGCCCGACCAGGAGGGGGGAACACAATCAGCCCCAGCATTTT. The encoded protein is CASSPTRRGEHNQPQHF.

This clone was counted a few times. This chain uses TRBV11-2 with TRBJ1-6; D is ambiguous. Germline CDR1 is SGHAT and CDR2 is FQNNGV. The CDR3 loop spans 17 amino acids. V gave up 4 bases and J gave up 0 bases, with 13 bases separating them. The CDR3 sequence: CASSSPRPDSYNSPLHF. Written as DNA, the CDR3 is TGTGCCAGCAGCTCCCCCCGGCCGGACTCCTATAATTCACCCCTCCACTTT.

The gene calls are TRBV5-1 and TRBJ2-1; TRBD1 matches at 8 bases. CDR1 and CDR2 from the germline V gene are SGHRS and YFSETQ. The CDR3 extends over 18 amino acids. With V trimmed by 4 bases and J by 1 base, 13 bases remained unmatched. DNA of the CDR3: TGCGCCAGCAGCAGAGACGGACAGGGAGGTAGGTCCTACAATGAGCAGTTCTTC. It translates to CASSRDGQGGRSYNEQFF.

The rearrangement links TRBV29-1 to TRBJ2-6, with D unclear. V lost 3 bases, J lost 3 bases, and 3 bases lay in between. The CDR3 length is 12 residues. Germline V gives CDR1 SQVTM, CDR2 ANQGSEA. The CDR3: CSVDFGANVLTF. The DNA for the CDR3 is TGCAGCGTTGATTTTGGGGCCAACGTCCTGACTTTC.

This chain connects TRBV7-9 to TRBJ1-2, with D possibly being TRBD1 (6 bases). Between the trimmed V and J ends, which lost 5 bases and 10 bases, there was a span of 14 bases. The CDR3 contains 12 residues. Germline CDR1 is SEHNR and CDR2 is FQNEAQ (reference sequence). The CDR3 sequence: CASSETGMDYTF. The DNA of the CDR3 is TGTGCCAGCAGCGAAACAGGGATGGACTACACCTTC.

This rearrangement joins TRBV11-2 to TRBJ2-2; D is uncertain. Trimming removed 2 bases from V and 1 base from J, with 2 bases in between. Germline assignment: CDR1 SGHAT and CDR2 FQNNGV. CDR3 length: 13 amino acids. CDR3 in amino acids: CASSLQNTGELFF. In DNA form, the CDR3 reads TGTGCCAGCAGCTTACAGAACACCGGGGAGCTGTTTTTT.

The rearrangement links TRBV6-1 to TRBJ2-7; D possibly corresponds to TRBD2 (6 bases). The CDR3 contains 14 residues. Per germline, CDR1 MNHNS and CDR2 SASEGT. V lost 0 bases and J lost 3, with 9 bases in between. The CDR3 DNA reads TGTGCCAGCAGTGAAGCGGGAGGCCTCTACGAGCAGTACTTC. The encoded protein is CASSEAGGLYEQYF.

V and J are TRBV5-6 and TRBJ1-1, with 10 bases identical to TRBD1. Per germline, CDR1 SGHDT and CDR2 YYEEEE. The CDR3 spans 16 residues. V shed 0 bases and J 2 bases; nucleotides not matched to a gene: 4. CDR3 nucleotides: TGTGCCAGCAGCTTGGGGGACAGGGGATCAAACACTGAAGCTTTCTTT. Encoded protein: CASSLGDRGSNTEAFF.

The chain is built from TRBV7-2 and TRBJ1-1; the D is unclear. The CDR3 has 13 residues. Trimming removed 5 bases at V and 5 bases at J, with 12 bases between. Looked up from germline, CDR1 is SGHTA and CDR2 is FQGNSA. This chain's CDR3 is CASSPGQRTEAFF. The CDR3 coding sequence is TGTGCCAGCAGCCCGGGCCAAAGGACTGAAGCTTTCTTT.

J is TRBJ1-4 and V is TRBV3-1 (or the pseudogene TRBV3-2); 8 bases align to TRBD1. The CDR3 covers 15 residues. V gave up 4 bases and J gave up 5 bases; unmatched junction bases: 6. The germline V gene encodes CDR1 LGHDT and CDR2 YNNKEL (reference sequence). CDR3 sequence: CASSLRQGRNEKLFF. CDR3 DNA sequence: TGTGCCAGCAGCCTCCGACAGGGGCGGAATGAAAAACTGTTTTTT.

The sample holds one count of this clone. The chain combines TRBV7-6 with TRBJ1-2, with TRBD1 matching 9 bases. This CDR3 region has 15 residues. Per the germline V gene, CDR1 is SGHVS and CDR2 is FNYEAQ. The junction had 6 bases not matched to a gene; V was cut back by 1 base and J by 6 bases. The CDR3 loop reads CASSLEGQGRNGYTF. Written as DNA, the CDR3 is TGTGCCAGCAGCTTAGAGGGACAGGGTAGGAATGGCTACACCTTC. Based on the CDR3 plus reference TRBV7-6 and TRBJ1-2, the full variable domain is GAGVSQSPRYKVTKRGQDVALRCDPISGHVSLYWYRQALGQGPEFLTYFNYEAQQDKSGLPNDRFSAERPEGSISTLTIQRTEQRDSAMYRCASSLEGQGRNGYTFGSGTRLTVV.

This clone has a handful of counts. The chain employs TRBV6-4 and TRBJ1-6; tentatively, D is TRBD1 (6 bases). Germline CDR1 MRHNA, CDR2 SNTAGT. The CDR3 consists of 13 residues. The V gene lost 6 bases and the J gene lost 9 bases, with 12 bases spanning the gap. CDR3 sequence (DNA): TGTGCCAGCAGCCGGGACATCACTTCACCCCTCCACTTT. Protein product: CASSRDITSPLHF.

V is TRBV19 and J is TRBJ2-1; maybe TRBD2 (6 bases). This CDR3 spans 14 amino acids. Per germline, CDR1 LNHDA and CDR2 SQIVND (reference sequence). V gave up 5 bases and J gave up 10 bases, with 18 bases separating them. The CDR3 DNA reads as TGTGCCAGTAGTCCTTCTCCCCCAGGGAGGGAGCAGTTCTTC. Its protein product is CASSPSPPGREQFF.

The gene calls are TRBV7-9 and TRBJ2-3; 8 bases match TRBD2. The V segment lost 4 bases and the J segment 3 bases; nucleotides outside the gene matches: 9. This CDR3 is 16 amino acids long. The germline V gene has CDR1 SEHNR and CDR2 FQNEAQ (reference sequence). The DNA for the CDR3 is TGTGCCAGCAGCTCCCGGGGGGGCGGATTAACAGATACGCAGTATTTT. It yields the protein CASSSRGGGLTDTQYF.

This rearrangement joins TRBV11-2 to TRBJ2-5; TRBD2 matches at 14 bases. V trimming: 5 bases; J trimming: 5 bases; junction bases outside the gene matches: 7. This CDR3 has 16 amino acids. The germline CDR1 and CDR2 sequences are SGHAT and FQNNGV. Here the CDR3 DNA reads TGTGCCAGCAGCACTGGGACTAGCGGGAGCGGGGAGACCCAGTACTTC. It codes for CASSTGTSGSGETQYF.

This clone was seen a single time. DNA for the CDR3: TGTGCCAGTAGTACTTCCCCGAACACCGGGGAGCTGTTTTTT. It is translated as CASSTSPNTGELFF. The V call is TRBV19, the J call TRBJ2-2, with unresolved D. From germline, CDR1 is LNHDA and CDR2 SQIVND (reference sequence). CDR3 size: 14 residues. Trimming took 4 bases from V and 0 from J, leaving 6 bases between them.